Following are 18 T cell receptor beta chains from one sample sequenced in a study of blood T cells in healthy people across ages. Primed by a sample-barcoded 5' primer and a J-beta primer mix, a second PCR proceeded for about 6 to 11 cycles. TCRdb re-derived calls from the 5' RACE reads in MiXCR, one entry per CDR3 protein. The repertoire includes hundreds of thousands of distinct CDR3 sequences, roughly 21% of them detected once, and under 4% sits in the top ten. The sequenced material came from blood. Receptors originate from a man between 65 and 85 years old in good health.

The chain couples TRBV10-1 to TRBJ2-2; TRBD2 matches at 7 bases. The length of the CDR3 is 16 residues. Trimming at V came to 8 bases and at J to 6 bases, leaving 15 bases not matched to a gene. Germline V gene data show CDR1 as WNHNN and CDR2 as SYGVQD (reference sequence). DNA of the CDR3: TGCGCCAGCTCTAGCGGCAGCGGGGCCAAGGCCGGGGAGCTGTTTTTT. Protein: CASSSGSGAKAGELFF.

Only a few counts were recorded for this clonotype. The gene calls are TRBV2 and TRBJ2-1; D gene ambiguous. Germline V gene data show CDR1 as SNHLY and CDR2 as FYNNEI. The CDR3 runs 12 residues. V was clipped by 6 bases and J by 8 bases, with 11 bases between them. This CDR3 is CASRIPRDEQFF. DNA for the CDR3: TGTGCCAGCAGAATACCTCGGGATGAGCAGTTCTTC.

A word on this clonotype: The missing conserved phenylalanine or tryptophan at the end of this CDR3 makes a read error likely. V usage is TRBV4-3 and J usage is TRBJ2-5; 7 bases are a match to TRBD1. The CDR3 contains 15 residues. Per germline, CDR1 LGHNA and CDR2 YSLEER. J was trimmed by 4 bases and V by 1 base; bases with no gene match: 6. CDR3 loop: CASSQADRDGETQYS. CDR3 coding DNA: TGCGCCAGCAGCCAAGCAGACAGGGATGGAGAGACCCAGTACTCC.

This clonotype was seen repeatedly, ten times or more. V gene TRBV2 combines with J gene TRBJ2-1; no clear D. Germline V gives CDR1 SNHLY, CDR2 FYNNEI. The germline V and J ends were trimmed by 4 bases and 8 bases, with 6 bases remaining between them. This CDR3 spans 11 amino acids. The CDR3: CASSVLYEQFF. The DNA for the CDR3 is TGTGCCAGCAGTGTACTGTATGAGCAGTTCTTC. Full variable domain (rest looked up from reference TRBV2 and TRBJ2-1): EPEVTQTPSHQVTQMGQEVILRCVPISNHLYFYWYRQILGQKVEFLVSFYNNEISEKSEIFDDQFSVERPDGSNFTLKIRSTKLEDSAMYFCASSVLYEQFFGPGTRLTVL.

This clonotype has a count of ten or more. V and J are TRBV7-9 and TRBJ2-1; 7 bases fit TRBD1. Losses at the gene ends were 5 bases for V and 6 bases for J; bases not matched to a gene: 4. The CDR3 sequence is 13 residues long. Germline lookup yields CDR1 SEHNR and CDR2 FQNEAQ (reference sequence). Here the CDR3 DNA reads TGTGCCAGCAGCCCGGGACAGCTCAATGAGCAGTTCTTC. Its translation is CASSPGQLNEQFF.

This clonotype has only a few counts. This rearrangement joins TRBV28 to TRBJ2-3; 7 bases are a match to TRBD1. This CDR3 has 16 amino acids. Germline assignment: CDR1 MDHEN and CDR2 SYDVKM. V shed 6 bases, J shed 9 bases, and the junction held 18 bases outside the gene matches. Here the CDR3 DNA reads TGTGCCAGCAGCCTAGAGGGGGCAAACCACCTTGGGACGCAGTATTTT. Residues: CASSLEGANHLGTQYF.

The chain joins TRBV6-2 or TRBV6-3 to TRBJ1-5; 7 bases agree with TRBD1. The CDR3 runs to 17 residues. Trimming took 2 bases from V and 0 from J; bases not matched to a gene: 7. Germline V lookup: CDR1 MNHEY, CDR2 SVGEGT. The CDR3 loop reads CASSYPLTGSSNQPQHF. The DNA of the CDR3 is TGTGCCAGCAGTTACCCCTTGACAGGGAGTAGCAATCAGCCCCAGCATTTT.

This clonotype appeared a few times. The chain has TRBV12-3 or TRBV12-4 and TRBJ2-3; D is undetermined. The CDR3 is 15 amino acids. V shed 2 bases and J shed 0 bases, with 9 bases lying between them. The CDR3 DNA reads as TGTGCCAGCAGTTTACACAGTGCTAGCACAGATACGCAGTATTTT. Protein sequence: CASSLHSASTDTQYF.

The V gene is TRBV5-1, the J gene TRBJ2-3; possible D gene TRBD2, 5 bases. Germline values: CDR1 SGHRS, CDR2 YFSETQ. This CDR3 has 14 amino acids. V lost 5 bases to trimming and J lost 2 bases, with 12 bases between them. The CDR3 DNA is TGCGCCAGCAGTTTGTACGGGGACACAGATACGCAGTATTTT. It is translated as CASSLYGDTDTQYF. The full variable domain, completed using reference TRBV5-1 and TRBJ2-3, is KAGVTQTPRYLIKTRGQQVTLSCSPISGHRSVSWYQQTPGQGLQFLFEYFSETQRNKGNFPGRFSGRQFSNSRSEMNVSTLELGDSALYLCASSLYGDTDTQYFGPGTRLTVL.

In its sample, this clonotype was seen many times. The rearrangement joins TRBV20-1 to TRBJ2-6; no clear D. V dropped 3 bases and J dropped 0 bases, with 6 bases sitting between them. Germline V lookup: CDR1 DFQATT, CDR2 SNEGSKA (reference sequence). CDR3 length: 14 residues. CDR3 region: CSASPSSGANVLTF. CDR3 nucleotide sequence: TGCAGTGCTAGTCCGAGCTCTGGGGCCAACGTCCTGACTTTC.

This clonotype was detected a few times. CDR3 sequence (DNA): TGCAGTGCCGTAGCGCCCCTGAACTCTGAGCAGTTCTTC. This codes for CSAVAPLNSEQFF. V and J are TRBV20-1 and TRBJ2-7; D might be TRBD2 (5 bases). The assigned J gene may be wrong: the sequence end matches TRBJ2-1 better. The CDR3 spans 13 residues. The V gene's germline CDR1 is DFQATT and CDR2 SNEGSKA (reference sequence).

This clonotype was observed a few times. This chain joins TRBV7-8 and TRBJ2-2; 9 bases are a match to TRBD2. Germline CDR1 SGHVS, CDR2 FQNEAQ. The junction had 10 bases not matched to a gene; V was cut back by 1 base and J by 7 bases. The CDR3 length is 17 residues. The CDR3: CASSLVPGGRALGELFF. DNA of the CDR3: TGTGCCAGCAGCTTAGTTCCTGGCGGGAGGGCCCTCGGGGAGCTGTTTTTT. The variable domain in full, with the rest retrieved from reference TRBV7-8 and TRBJ2-2, is GAGVSQSPRYKVAKRGQDVALRCDPISGHVSLFWYQQALGQGPEFLTYFQNEAQLDKSGLPSDRFFAERPEGSVSTLKIQRTQQEDSAVYLCASSLVPGGRALGELFFGEGSRLTVL.

The sample holds many counts of this clonotype. The rearrangement links TRBV7-3 to TRBJ2-1; D may be TRBD2 (6 bases). The CDR3 is 15 residues long. CDR1 is SGHTA and CDR2 is FQGTGA in the germline V gene. V gave up 4 bases and J gave up 0 bases, with 10 bases separating them. CDR3 sequence reads: CASSWDGSSYNEQFF. DNA of the CDR3: TGTGCCAGCAGCTGGGACGGGAGCTCCTACAATGAGCAGTTCTTC.

The V call is TRBV6-2 or TRBV6-3, the J call TRBJ2-5; tentatively, D is TRBD2 (6 bases). CDR3 length equals 16 residues. Germline V gives CDR1 MNHEY, CDR2 SVGEGT. Trimming pared 6 bases from V and 2 bases from J, leaving 19 bases between. The CDR3 sequence: CASSPNPRREQETQYF. The DNA for the CDR3 is TGTGCCAGCAGCCCAAACCCCCGACGGGAGCAAGAGACCCAGTACTTC.

The chain has TRBV6-1 and TRBJ1-3, with unresolved D. Germline V lookup: CDR1 MNHNS, CDR2 SASEGT. This CDR3 contains 17 residues. The V end lost 6 bases, the J end lost 0 bases, and 18 bases lay between the germline ends. In nucleotides, the CDR3 is TGTGCCAGCAGAAAAAGGGCAGAGCCGGTCTCTGGAAACACCATATATTTT. Translating gives CASRKRAEPVSGNTIYF.

V is TRBV4-1 and J is TRBJ2-3, with D uncertain. V gave up 0 bases and J gave up 1 base, with 11 bases separating them. CDR3 length equals 16 residues. Germline V lookup: CDR1 MGHRA, CDR2 YSYEKL. The CDR3 sequence is CASSQDAAARTDTQYF. The DNA of the CDR3 is TGCGCCAGCAGCCAAGATGCAGCAGCTCGCACAGATACGCAGTATTTT.

The gene calls are TRBV9 and TRBJ2-5, with 8 bases fitting TRBD1. Germline lookup yields CDR1 SGDLS and CDR2 YYNGEE. With 4 bases clipped from V and 5 bases from J, the junction kept 10 bases outside the gene matches. This CDR3 comprises 15 residues. The CDR3 coding sequence is TGTGCCAGCAGCCCACCGGGACAGGAGGACGAGACCCAGTACTTC. It is translated as CASSPPGQEDETQYF.

Only a few counts were recorded for this clonotype. The rearrangement links TRBV6-2 or TRBV6-3 to TRBJ2-1, with TRBD1 as a possible D gene (6 bases). V was pared by 7 bases and J by 15 bases, with 31 bases between. The germline CDR1 and CDR2 sequences are MNHEY and SVGEGT. This CDR3 spans 16 amino acids. The CDR3 region is CASTKSGGGPSSRGFF. Written as DNA, the CDR3 is TGTGCCAGCACCAAATCAGGCGGCGGGCCGTCTTCCAGGGGGTTCTTC.